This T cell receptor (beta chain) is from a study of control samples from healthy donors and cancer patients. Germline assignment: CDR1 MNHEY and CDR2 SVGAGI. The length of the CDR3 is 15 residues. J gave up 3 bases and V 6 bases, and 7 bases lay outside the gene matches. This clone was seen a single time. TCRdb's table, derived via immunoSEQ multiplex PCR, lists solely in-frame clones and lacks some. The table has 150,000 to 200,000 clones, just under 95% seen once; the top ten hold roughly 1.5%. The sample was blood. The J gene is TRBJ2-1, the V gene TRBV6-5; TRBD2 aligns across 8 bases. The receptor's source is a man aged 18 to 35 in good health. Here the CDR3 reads CASRSGGRDYNEQFF. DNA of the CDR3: TGTGCCAGCAGGAGCGGGGGTAGGGACTACAATGAGCAGTTCTTC.